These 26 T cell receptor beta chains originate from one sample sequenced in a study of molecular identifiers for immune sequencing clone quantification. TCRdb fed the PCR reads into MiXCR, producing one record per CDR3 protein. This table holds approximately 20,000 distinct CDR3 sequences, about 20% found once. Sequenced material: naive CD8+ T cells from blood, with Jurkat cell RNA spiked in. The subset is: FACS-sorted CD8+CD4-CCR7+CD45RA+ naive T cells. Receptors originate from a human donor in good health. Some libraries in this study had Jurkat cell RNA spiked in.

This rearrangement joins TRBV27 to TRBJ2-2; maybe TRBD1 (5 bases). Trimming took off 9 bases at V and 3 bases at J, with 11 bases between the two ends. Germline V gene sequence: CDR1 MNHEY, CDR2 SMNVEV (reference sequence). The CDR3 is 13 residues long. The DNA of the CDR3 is TGTGCCAGTTTTCTCAGGGACACCGGGGAGCTGTTTTTT. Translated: CASFLRDTGELFF.

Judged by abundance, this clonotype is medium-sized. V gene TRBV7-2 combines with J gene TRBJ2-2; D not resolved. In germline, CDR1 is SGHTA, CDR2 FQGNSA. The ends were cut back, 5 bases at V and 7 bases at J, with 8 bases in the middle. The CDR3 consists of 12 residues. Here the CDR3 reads CASSPSIGELFF. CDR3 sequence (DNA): TGTGCCAGCAGCCCGAGCATCGGGGAGCTGTTTTTT.

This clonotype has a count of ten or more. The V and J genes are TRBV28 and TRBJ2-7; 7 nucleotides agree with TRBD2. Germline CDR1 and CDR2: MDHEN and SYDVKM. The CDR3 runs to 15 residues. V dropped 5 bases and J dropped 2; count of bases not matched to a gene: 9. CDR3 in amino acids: CASSTTLAYTYEQYF. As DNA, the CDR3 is TGTGCCAGCAGTACCACACTAGCGTATACCTACGAGCAGTACTTC.

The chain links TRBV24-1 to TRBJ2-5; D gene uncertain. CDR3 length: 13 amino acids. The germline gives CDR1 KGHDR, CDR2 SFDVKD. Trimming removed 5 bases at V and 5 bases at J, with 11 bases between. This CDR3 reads CATSVGVPETQYF. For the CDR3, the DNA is TGTGCCACCAGTGTAGGAGTGCCGGAGACCCAGTACTTC.

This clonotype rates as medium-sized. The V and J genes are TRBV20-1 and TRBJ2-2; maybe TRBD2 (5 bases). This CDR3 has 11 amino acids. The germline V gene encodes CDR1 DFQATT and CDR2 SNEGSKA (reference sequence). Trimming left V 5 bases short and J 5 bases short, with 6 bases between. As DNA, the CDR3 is TGCAGTGCTCGGGAAACCGGGGAGCTGTTTTTT. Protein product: CSARETGELFF.

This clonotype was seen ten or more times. The CDR3 here is CASVAGAFYEQYF. The DNA of the CDR3 is TGTGCCAGCGTAGCGGGAGCTTTCTACGAGCAGTACTTC. The chain is built from TRBV2 and TRBJ2-7, with 9 bases aligning to TRBD2. CDR3 length: 13 residues. Trimming cost V 8 bases and J 3 bases; bases outside gene matches: 5. Germline CDR1 is SNHLY and CDR2 is FYNNEI.

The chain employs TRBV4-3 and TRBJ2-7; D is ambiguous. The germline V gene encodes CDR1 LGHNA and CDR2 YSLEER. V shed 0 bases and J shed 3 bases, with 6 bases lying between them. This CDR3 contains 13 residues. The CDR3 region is CASSQDLGYEQYF. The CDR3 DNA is TGCGCCAGCAGCCAAGATTTGGGCTACGAGCAGTACTTC.

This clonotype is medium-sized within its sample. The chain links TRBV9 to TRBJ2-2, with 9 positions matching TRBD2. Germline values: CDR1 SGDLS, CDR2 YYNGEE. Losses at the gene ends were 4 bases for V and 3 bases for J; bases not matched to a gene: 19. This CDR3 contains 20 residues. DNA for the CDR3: TGTGCCAGCAGCATCTCCCCCGGGGCGGGAGGGGCCGGAGACACCGGGGAGCTGTTTTTT. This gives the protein CASSISPGAGGAGDTGELFF.

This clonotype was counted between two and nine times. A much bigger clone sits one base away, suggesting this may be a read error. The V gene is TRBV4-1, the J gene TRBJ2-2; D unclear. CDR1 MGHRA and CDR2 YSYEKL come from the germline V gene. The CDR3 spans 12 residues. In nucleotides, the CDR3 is TGCACCAGCAGCCCTATAACCGGGGAGCTGTTTTTT. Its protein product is CTSSPITGELFF.

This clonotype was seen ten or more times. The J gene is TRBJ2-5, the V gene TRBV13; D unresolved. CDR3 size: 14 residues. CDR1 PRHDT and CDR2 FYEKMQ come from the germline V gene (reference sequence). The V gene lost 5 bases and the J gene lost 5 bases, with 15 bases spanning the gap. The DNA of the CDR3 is TGTGCCAGCAGCGGACGCCCCATGAGGGAGACCCAGTACTTC. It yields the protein CASSGRPMRETQYF.

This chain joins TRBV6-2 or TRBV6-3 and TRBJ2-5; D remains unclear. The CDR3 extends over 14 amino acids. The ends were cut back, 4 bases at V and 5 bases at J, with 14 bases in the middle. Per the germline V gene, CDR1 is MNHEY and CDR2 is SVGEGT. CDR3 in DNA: TGTGCCAGCAGTTCCGGATTTAGGCGGGAGACCCAGTACTTC. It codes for CASSSGFRRETQYF.

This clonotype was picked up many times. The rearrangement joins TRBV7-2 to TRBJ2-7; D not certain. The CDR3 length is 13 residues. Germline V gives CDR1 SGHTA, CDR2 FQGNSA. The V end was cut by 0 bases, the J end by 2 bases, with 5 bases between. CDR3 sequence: CASSLASPYEQYF. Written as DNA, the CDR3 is TGTGCCAGCAGCTTAGCTTCCCCCTACGAGCAGTACTTC.

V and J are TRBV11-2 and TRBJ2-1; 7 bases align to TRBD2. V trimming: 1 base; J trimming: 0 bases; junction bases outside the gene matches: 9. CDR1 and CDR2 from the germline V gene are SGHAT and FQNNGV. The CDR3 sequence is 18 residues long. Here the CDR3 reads CASSLAVWTGGSYNEQFF. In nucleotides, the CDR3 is TGTGCCAGCAGCTTAGCGGTTTGGACGGGAGGCTCCTACAATGAGCAGTTCTTC.

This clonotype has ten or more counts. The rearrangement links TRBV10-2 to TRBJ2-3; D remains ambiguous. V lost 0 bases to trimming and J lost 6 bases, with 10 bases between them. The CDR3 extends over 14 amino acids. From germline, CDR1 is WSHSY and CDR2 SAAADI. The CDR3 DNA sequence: TGCGCCAGCAGTGAGTCTGGTTCCACTGATACGCAGTATTTT. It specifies CASSESGSTDTQYF.

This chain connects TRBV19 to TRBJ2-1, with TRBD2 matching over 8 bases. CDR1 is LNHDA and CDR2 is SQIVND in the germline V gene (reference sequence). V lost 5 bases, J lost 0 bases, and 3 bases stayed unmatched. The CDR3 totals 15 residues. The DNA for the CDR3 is TGTGCCAGTAGTGCCAGCGGGAGCTCCTACAATGAGCAGTTCTTC. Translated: CASSASGSSYNEQFF.

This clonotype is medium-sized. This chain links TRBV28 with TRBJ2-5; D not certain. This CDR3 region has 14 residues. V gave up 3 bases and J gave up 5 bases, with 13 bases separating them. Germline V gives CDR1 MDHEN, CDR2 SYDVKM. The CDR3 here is CASSFAQELETQYF. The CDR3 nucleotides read TGTGCCAGCAGTTTCGCTCAGGAACTGGAGACCCAGTACTTC.

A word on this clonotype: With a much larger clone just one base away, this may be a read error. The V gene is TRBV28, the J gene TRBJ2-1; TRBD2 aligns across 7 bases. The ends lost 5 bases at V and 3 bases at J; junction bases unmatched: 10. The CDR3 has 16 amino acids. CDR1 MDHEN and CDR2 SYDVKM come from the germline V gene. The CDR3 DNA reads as TGTGCCAGCAGTCTAGTACTAGCGAGAGTCTACAATGAGCAGTTCTTC. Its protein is CASSLVLARVYNEQFF.

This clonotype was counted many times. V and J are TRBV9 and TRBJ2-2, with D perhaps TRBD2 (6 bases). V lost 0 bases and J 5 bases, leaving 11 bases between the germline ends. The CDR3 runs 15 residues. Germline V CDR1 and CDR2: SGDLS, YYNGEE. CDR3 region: CASSVGLARTGELFF. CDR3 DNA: TGTGCCAGCAGCGTAGGTCTAGCGAGGACCGGGGAGCTGTTTTTT.

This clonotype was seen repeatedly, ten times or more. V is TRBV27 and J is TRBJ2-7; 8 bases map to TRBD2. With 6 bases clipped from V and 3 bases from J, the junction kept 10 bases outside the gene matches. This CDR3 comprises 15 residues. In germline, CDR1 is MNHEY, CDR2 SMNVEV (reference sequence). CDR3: CASSRGPAGDYEQYF. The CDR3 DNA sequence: TGTGCCAGCAGCAGGGGACCAGCGGGAGACTACGAGCAGTACTTC.

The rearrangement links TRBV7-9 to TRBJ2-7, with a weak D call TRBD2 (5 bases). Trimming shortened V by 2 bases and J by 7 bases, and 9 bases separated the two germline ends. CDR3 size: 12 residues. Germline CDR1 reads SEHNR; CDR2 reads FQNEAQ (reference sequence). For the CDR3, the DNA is TGTGCCAGCAGCTTATATCCGGGGGAGCAGTACTTC. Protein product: CASSLYPGEQYF.

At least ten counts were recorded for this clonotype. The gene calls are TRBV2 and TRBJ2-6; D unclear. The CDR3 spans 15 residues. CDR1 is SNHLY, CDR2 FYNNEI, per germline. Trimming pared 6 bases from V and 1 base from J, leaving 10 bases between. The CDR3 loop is CASSVKSSGANVLTF. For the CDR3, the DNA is TGTGCCAGCAGCGTAAAGAGTTCTGGGGCCAACGTCCTGACTTTC. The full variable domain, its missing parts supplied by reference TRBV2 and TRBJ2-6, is EPEVTQTPSHQVTQMGQEVILRCVPISNHLYFYWYRQILGQKVEFLVSFYNNEISEKSEIFDDQFSVERPDGSNFTLKIRSTKLEDSAMYFCASSVKSSGANVLTFGAGSRLTVL.

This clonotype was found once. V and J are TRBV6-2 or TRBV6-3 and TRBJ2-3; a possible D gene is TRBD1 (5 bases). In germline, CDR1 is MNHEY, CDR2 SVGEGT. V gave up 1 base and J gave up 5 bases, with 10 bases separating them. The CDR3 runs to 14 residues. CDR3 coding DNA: TGTGCCAGCAGTTACTGGGGCGGTCAAGATACGCAGTATTTT. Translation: CASSYWGGQDTQYF.

CDR3 loop: CASTLRPFSNYGYTF. The CDR3 DNA reads TGTGCCAGCACCCTCCGTCCATTCTCTAACTATGGCTACACCTTC. The chain recombines TRBV27 with TRBJ1-2; D unclear. Deletions cut 7 bases from V and 0 bases from J, with 15 bases between. There are 15 residues in the CDR3. The germline CDR1 and CDR2 sequences are MNHEY and SMNVEV (reference sequence).

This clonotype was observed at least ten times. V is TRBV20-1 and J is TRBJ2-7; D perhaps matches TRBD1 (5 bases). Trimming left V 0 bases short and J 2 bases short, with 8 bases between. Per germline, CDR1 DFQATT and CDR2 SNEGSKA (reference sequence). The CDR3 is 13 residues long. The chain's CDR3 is CSARDPRAYEQYF. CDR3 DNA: TGCAGTGCTAGAGATCCCAGGGCCTACGAGCAGTACTTC.

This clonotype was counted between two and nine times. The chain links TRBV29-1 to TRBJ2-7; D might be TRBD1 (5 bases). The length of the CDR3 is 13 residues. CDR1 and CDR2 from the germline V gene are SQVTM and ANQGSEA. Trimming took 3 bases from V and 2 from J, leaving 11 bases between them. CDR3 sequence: CSVEGSRAYEQYF. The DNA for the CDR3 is TGCAGCGTTGAGGGCTCCAGGGCCTACGAGCAGTACTTC.

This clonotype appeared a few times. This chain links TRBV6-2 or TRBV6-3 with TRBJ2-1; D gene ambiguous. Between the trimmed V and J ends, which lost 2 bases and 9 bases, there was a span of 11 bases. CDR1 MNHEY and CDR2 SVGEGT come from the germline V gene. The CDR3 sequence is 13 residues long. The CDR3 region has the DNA TGTGCCAGCAGTTACGCCTCCTCAACTGAGCAGTTCTTC. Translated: CASSYASSTEQFF.